The clone carrying this T cell receptor beta chain was seen repeatedly, ten times or more. Its antigen is unidentified. This CDR3 is 10 amino acids long. V lost 0 bases, J lost 13 bases, and 8 bases lay in between. Germline CDR1 and CDR2: SQVTM and ANQGSEA. The entry originates in a study of blood T cells in healthy people across ages. The overall study: Template switching picked up about one barcoded beta molecule for each two T cells.

Notes on the study in general: Diversity was higher, and naive CD4+ cells more numerous, in long-lived donors than in aged donors. Diversity of TCR beta per million T cells declined in a roughly linear way with age.

It was with a sample-barcoded 5' primer and a J-beta primer mix that a second PCR of roughly 7 to 12 cycles was run. Carrying 12 random nucleotides, a template-switch adaptor labeled each individual cDNA molecule. TCRdb re-called the 5' RACE reads through MiXCR, storing one row per CDR3 protein. The top ten clones hold 20% to 25% of a sample with 1.8 million or so distinct CDR3 sequences, about 39% of them seen once. Input material: blood. The TCR was taken from a human donor in good health. The J gene is TRBJ2-3, the V gene TRBV29-1; D is unresolved. The CDR3 coding sequence is TGCAGCGTTGAAGATCTTTACGAGTATTTT. This gives the protein CSVEDLYEYF.